The rows below give T cell receptor beta chains drawn from one sample of a study of T cells in narcolepsy. Assay: immunoSEQ multiplex PCR; the TCRdb copy retains only in-frame clones and omits some. Among tens of thousands of clones listed, about 79% were seen once. Sequenced sample: CD45RA- memory CD4+ T cells from PBMCs. The receptors come from a human donor with narcolepsy. The CDR3 runs from the conserved cysteine through the conserved F or W. Fields, in order: D gene, clone size, J gene, V gene, CDR3 protein, CDR3 DNA. A D gene is named only where the DNA matches it firmly. Clone size is stated in some rows and not others, as once, few, many or a class when expanded.

d_call: NA
clone_size: NA
j_call: TRBJ1-3
v_call: TRBV5-6
cdr3_aa: CASTQSGVTNTIYF
cdr3_nt: TGTGCCAGCACCCAGTCAGGGGTCACAAACACCATATATTTT

d_call: TRBD1
clone_size: NA
j_call: TRBJ2-7
v_call: TRBV29-1
cdr3_aa: CSVTGAGEQYF
cdr3_nt: TGCAGCGTAACAGGGGCGGGTGAGCAGTACTTC

d_call: TRBD2
clone_size: few
j_call: TRBJ2-3
v_call: TRBV28
cdr3_aa: CASSFSGMGDTQYF
cdr3_nt: TGTGCCAGCAGTTTTAGCGGGATGGGGGATACGCAGTATTTT

d_call: NA
clone_size: NA
j_call: TRBJ2-7
v_call: TRBV5-1
cdr3_aa: CASSLVQGKTYEQYF
cdr3_nt: TGCGCCAGCAGCTTGGTCCAGGGGAAAACCTACGAGCAGTACTTC

d_call: NA
clone_size: NA
j_call: TRBJ1-2
v_call: TRBV6-5
cdr3_aa: CAIIDQAQPISGYTF
cdr3_nt: TGTGCCATTATAGATCAGGCCCAGCCGATTTCTGGCTACACCTTC

d_call: NA
clone_size: NA
j_call: TRBJ1-5
v_call: TRBV19
cdr3_aa: CASSPGQSNQPQHF
cdr3_nt: TGTGCCAGTAGCCCAGGACAAAGCAATCAGCCCCAGCATTTT

d_call: NA
clone_size: NA
j_call: TRBJ2-7
v_call: TRBV2
cdr3_aa: CASVETENSYEQYF
cdr3_nt: TGTGCCAGCGTAGAGACCGAGAACTCCTACGAGCAGTACTTC

d_call: NA
clone_size: NA
j_call: TRBJ2-2
v_call: TRBV9
cdr3_aa: CASSVRQGSTGELFF
cdr3_nt: TGTGCCAGCAGCGTACGGCAGGGTAGTACCGGGGAGCTGTTTTTT

d_call: NA
clone_size: NA
j_call: TRBJ2-1
v_call: TRBV6-6
cdr3_aa: CASIAGGSNEQFF
cdr3_nt: TGTGCCAGCATCGCAGGAGGGTCGAATGAGCAGTTCTTC

d_call: NA
clone_size: NA
j_call: TRBJ1-2
v_call: TRBV6-5
cdr3_aa: CASSLVGAYGYTF
cdr3_nt: TGTGCCAGCAGTTTAGTAGGGGCCTATGGCTACACCTTC

d_call: NA
clone_size: NA
j_call: TRBJ2-7
v_call: TRBV6-5
cdr3_aa: CASSRGSYEQYF
cdr3_nt: TGTGCCAGCAGTAGGGGTTCCTACGAGCAGTACTTC

d_call: TRBD1
clone_size: NA
j_call: TRBJ2-6
v_call: TRBV5-1
cdr3_aa: CASSSDRGLSSGANVLTF
cdr3_nt: TGCGCCAGCAGCTCCGACAGGGGCCTTTCCTCTGGGGCCAACGTCCTGACTTTC

d_call: NA
clone_size: NA
j_call: TRBJ1-1
v_call: TRBV18
cdr3_aa: CASSPPLTGNTEAFF
cdr3_nt: TGTGCCAGCTCACCACCCCTGACAGGTAACACTGAAGCTTTCTTT